These 2 T cell receptor beta chains were all obtained from the same sample, sequenced in a study of blood T cell repertoires in COVID-19. The method was immunoSEQ multiplex PCR; TCRdb's version includes in-frame clones alone and lacks a portion of them. The repertoire holds more than 40,000 clones, with 75% to 95% as singletons. What was sequenced was peripheral blood. These receptors all come from a man aged 65 to 85 with acute or convalescent COVID-19.

V gene TRBV7-9 combines with J gene TRBJ1-5, with D possibly being TRBD1 (5 bases). Trimming pared 3 bases from V and 3 bases from J, leaving 12 bases between. The germline gives CDR1 SEHNR, CDR2 FQNEAQ (reference sequence). The CDR3 runs 15 residues. This CDR3 is CASSLRQTINQPQHF. DNA of the CDR3: TGTGCCAGCAGCTTGAGACAGACGATCAATCAGCCCCAGCATTTT.

This chain links TRBV29-1 with TRBJ2-5, with D possibly being TRBD2 (6 bases). In germline, CDR1 is SQVTM, CDR2 ANQGSEA. The CDR3 is 14 residues long. V was shortened by 4 bases and J by 0 bases, with 12 bases between the two germline ends. CDR3 in amino acids: CSVVGGGYQETQYF. The CDR3 DNA is TGCAGCGTTGTAGGTGGAGGGTACCAAGAGACCCAGTACTTC.